This T cell receptor beta chain derives from a study of sequential checkpoint blockade in melanoma. Study background: Patients were randomized 1:1 to nivolumab-then-ipilimumab or ipilimumab-then-nivolumab first-line.

Specified treatment: randomized to nivolumab then ipilimumab (arm A) or the reverse (arm B). Patients had received no earlier DNA-damaging chemotherapy. Live CD3+CD8+ CD19− CD56− cells were sorted from PBMCs. Sequencing was performed with immunoSEQ multiplex PCR; in TCRdb, only in-frame clones are kept and a portion is missing. The sample records approximately 22,000 clones, nearly 70% being singletons. The TCR comes from a human donor with melanoma. This specimen consisted of CD8+ T cells sorted from blood (inferred from file names), obtained from a patient given nivolumab and ipilimumab in sequence.

The CDR3 region has the DNA TGTGCCAGCAGCTTGTATCAGAACACGAACACTGAAGCTTTCTTT. Its translation: CASSLYQNTNTEAFF. The chain is built from TRBV5-5 and TRBJ1-1; no firm D call. Trimming took off 1 base at V and 1 base at J, with 11 bases between the two ends. This CDR3 spans 15 amino acids. Germline assignment: CDR1 SGHKS and CDR2 YYEKEE (reference sequence).